This T cell receptor beta chain was captured by sequencing in a study of blood T cell repertoires in COVID-19. The CDR3 has 16 residues. V dropped 3 bases and J dropped 6; count of bases not matched to a gene: 12. Germline CDR1 is LNHDA and CDR2 is SQIVND (reference sequence). In the source study's methods: Reference gene primer amplification yielded estimated nucleated cell counts. The table came from immunoSEQ multiplex PCR; TCRdb's copy has only in-frame clones and leaves some out. The V and J calls and clone size are taken from that table; D and trimming were inferred from the DNA. The sample lists about 270,000 clones, less than 95% seen once, with around 2.8% in the top ten.

This rearrangement joins TRBV19 to TRBJ2-3, with 7 bases fitting TRBD1. The sample comprised PBMCs or T cells enriched from blood (not recorded which). The TCR sequence derives from a man aged 40-49 years who had been exposed to COVID-19. The CDR3 reads CASSIGQATFGDTQYF. CDR3 nucleotides: TGTGCCAGTAGTATTGGACAGGCGACCTTCGGGGATACGCAGTATTTT.